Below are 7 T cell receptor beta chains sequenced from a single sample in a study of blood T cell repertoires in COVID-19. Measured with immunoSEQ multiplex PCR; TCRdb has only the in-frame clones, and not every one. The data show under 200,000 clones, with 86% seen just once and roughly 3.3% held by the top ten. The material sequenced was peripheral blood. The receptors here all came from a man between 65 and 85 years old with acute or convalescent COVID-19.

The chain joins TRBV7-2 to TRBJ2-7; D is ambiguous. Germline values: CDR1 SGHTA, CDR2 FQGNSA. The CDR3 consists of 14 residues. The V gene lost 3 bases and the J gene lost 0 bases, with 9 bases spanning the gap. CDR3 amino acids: CASSLESASYEQYF. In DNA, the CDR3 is TGTGCCAGCAGCTTGGAGTCAGCCTCCTACGAGCAGTACTTC.

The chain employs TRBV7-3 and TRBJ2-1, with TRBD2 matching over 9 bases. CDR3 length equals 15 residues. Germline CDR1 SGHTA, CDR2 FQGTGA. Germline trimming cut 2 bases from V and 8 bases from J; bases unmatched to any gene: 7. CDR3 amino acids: CASSLSSGVADEQFF. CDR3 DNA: TGTGCCAGCAGCTTATCTAGCGGGGTAGCCGATGAGCAGTTCTTC.

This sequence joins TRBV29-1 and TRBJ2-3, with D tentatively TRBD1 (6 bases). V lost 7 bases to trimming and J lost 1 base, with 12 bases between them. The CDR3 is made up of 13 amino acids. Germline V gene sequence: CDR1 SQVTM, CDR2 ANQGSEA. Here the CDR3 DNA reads TGCAGCGGCGTCGAGGGGGGCACAGATACGCAGTATTTT. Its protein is CSGVEGGTDTQYF.

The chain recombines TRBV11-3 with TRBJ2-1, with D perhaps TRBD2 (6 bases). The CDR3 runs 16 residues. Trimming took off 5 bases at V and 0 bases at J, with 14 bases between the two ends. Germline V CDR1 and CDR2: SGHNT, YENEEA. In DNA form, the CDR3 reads TGTGCCAGCAGCCCCCCCGGACTACGCTCCTACAATGAGCAGTTCTTC. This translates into CASSPPGLRSYNEQFF.

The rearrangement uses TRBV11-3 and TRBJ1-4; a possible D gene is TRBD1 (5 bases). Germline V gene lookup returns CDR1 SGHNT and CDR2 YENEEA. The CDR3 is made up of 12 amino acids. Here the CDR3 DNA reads TGTGCAGGGGCGGCGGACCCTGTAAAACTGTTTTTT. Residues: CAGAADPVKLFF.

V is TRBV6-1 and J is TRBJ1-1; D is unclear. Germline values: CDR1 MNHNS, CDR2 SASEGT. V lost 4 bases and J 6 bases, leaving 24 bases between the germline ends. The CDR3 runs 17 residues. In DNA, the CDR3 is TGTGCCAGCAGTGTTCTGGCGACCCCCCTGGTGGGCGCTGAAGCTTTCTTT. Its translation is CASSVLATPLVGAEAFF.

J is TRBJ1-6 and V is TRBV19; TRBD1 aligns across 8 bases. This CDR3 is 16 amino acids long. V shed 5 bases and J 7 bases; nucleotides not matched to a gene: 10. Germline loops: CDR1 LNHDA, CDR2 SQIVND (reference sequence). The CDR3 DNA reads TGTGCCAGTAGTCGACCGACAGGGGTCAGAAATTCACCCCTCCACTTT. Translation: CASSRPTGVRNSPLHF.